This T cell receptor (beta chain) was sequenced during a study of yellow fever vaccine responses in identical twins. Study-wide points: Twins' vaccine T cell response reportedly gave the appearance of partial convergence and partial personalization.

The CDR3 length is 13 residues. CDR1 is SNHLY, CDR2 FYNNEI, per germline. V lost 2 bases to trimming and J lost 6 bases, with 7 bases between them. TCRdb re-called the RT-PCR reads with MiXCR, one entry per CDR3 protein. The sample has several thousand distinct CDR3 sequences, around 81% seen once. With regard to this clonotype: Its antigen is currently unknown.

This chain uses TRBV2 with TRBJ2-2, with D uncertain. The source is a woman aged 18-29 years who received the yellow fever vaccine. This sample comprised T cells from blood (PBMCs), unsorted or a sorted subset (not recorded which), obtained before or after yellow fever vaccination (not recorded which). CDR3 in DNA: TGTGCCAGCAGTGAATTAAGGGCCGGGGAGCTGTTTTTT. Its translation is CASSELRAGELFF.